Listed below are T cell receptor beta chains from one sample, sequenced in a study of T cell changes during pregnancy in multiple sclerosis. Libraries were prepared by immunoSEQ multiplex PCR; TCRdb keeps only in-frame clonotypes and omits some of them. The sample has 32,000 or so clones, more than 85% seen once. Material: CD4+ T cells from peripheral blood mononuclear cells, obtained in the second trimester of pregnancy. The receptor set was obtained from a female donor with multiple sclerosis, enrolled in a pregnancy study. Each CDR3 is given with its conserved first and last residue. Each record gives: CDR3 length, J gene, V gene, D gene, clone size, CDR3 DNA, CDR3 protein. The D gene is left open where the match is weak. A row's size may be missing; if present it is once, few, many or a size class.

>17|TRBJ1-1|TRBV19|-|-
TGTGCCAGTAGTTCACAGAGACAGATTTACATGAACACTGAAGCTTTCTTT
CASSSQRQIYMNTEAFF
>11|TRBJ2-1|TRBV29-1|-|-
TGCAGCGGACAGAACTACAATGAGCAGTTCTTC
CSGQNYNEQFF
>14|TRBJ1-1|TRBV4-2|TRBD1|-
TGTGCCAGCAGCCTAAGACAGGGTGAGACTGAAGCTTTCTTT
CASSLRQGETEAFF
>14|TRBJ2-1|TRBV19|TRBD2|once
TGTGCCAGTAGTCCGGGACTAGTAGCCAATGAGCAGTTCTTC
CASSPGLVANEQFF
>12|TRBJ1-2|TRBV5-6|-|-
TGTGCCAGCAGCTCCAGGGCGTATGGCTACACCTTC
CASSSRAYGYTF
>14|TRBJ1-1|TRBV28|-|-
TGTGCCAGCAGTTCCCCAGGGGAGGGCACTGAAGCTTTCTTT
CASSSPGEGTEAFF
>15|TRBJ2-5|TRBV27|-|-
TGTGCCAGCAGTGATGCCCAGACAGGTCAAGAGACCCAGTACTTC
CASSDAQTGQETQYF
>12|TRBJ1-2|TRBV19|-|-
TGTGCCAGTACTAGGACAGCCTATGGCTACACCTTC
CASTRTAYGYTF
>15|TRBJ1-1|TRBV10-3|-|-
TGTGCCATCAGTCGCGGCGGGCACTCTACCACTGAAGCTTTCTTT
CAISRGGHSTTEAFF
>16|TRBJ2-1|TRBV7-3|TRBD2|-
TGTGCCAGCAGTTCCGGACTAGCGGGGGGTAGAAAAGAGCAGTTCTTC
CASSSGLAGGRKEQFF
>14|TRBJ1-1|TRBV5-1|TRBD1|-
TGCGCCAGCAGCTCCGGGACAGACTACACTGAAGCTTTCTTT
CASSSGTDYTEAFF
>13|TRBJ2-7|TRBV7-2|-|-
TGTGCCAGCAGAACCGCGAGCTCCTACGAGCAGTACTTC
CASRTASSYEQYF
>15|TRBJ2-3|TRBV7-2|TRBD2|-
TGTGCCAGCAGCCTAGGGACTAGTCTCCCAGATACGCAGTATTTT
CASSLGTSLPDTQYF
>11|TRBJ1-6|TRBV25-1|-|-
TGTGCCAGCAGTGACTCCTCACCCCTCCACTTT
CASSDSSPLHF
>11|TRBJ2-3|TRBV10-3|-|-
TGTGCCACCCAGCGCCCAGATACGCAGTATTTT
CATQRPDTQYF
>16|TRBJ2-1|TRBV6-5|-|-
TGTGCCAGCAGTTACTCCGGGCAGGGAGGCTACAATGAGCAGTTCTTC
CASSYSGQGGYNEQFF
>18|TRBJ1-5|TRBV4-1|-|once
TGCGCCAGCAGCCAAGACGTAGGAACAGGGATGAGCAATCAGCCCCAGCATTTT
CASSQDVGTGMSNQPQHF
>17|TRBJ2-3|TRBV7-6|TRBD2|-
TGTGCCAGCAGCCAACGGGAGGCGGGGGGAAGCACAGATACGCAGTATTTT
CASSQREAGGSTDTQYF
>15|TRBJ2-7|TRBV6-5|TRBD2|-
TGTGCCAGCAGCAAGGGCGGGGGGAGCACCTACGAGCAGTACTTC
CASSKGGGSTYEQYF
>15|TRBJ2-7|TRBV6-5|-|-
TGTGCCAGCAGTTACTCGGGCAGGTTCTCCTACGAGCAGTACTTC
CASSYSGRFSYEQYF
>13|TRBJ2-6|TRBV11-2|-|few
TGTGCCAGCACCGTGTCTGGGGCCAACGTCCTGACTTTC
CASTVSGANVLTF
>15|TRBJ1-1|TRBV6-6|TRBD1|-
TGTGCCAGCAGTTACCGACAGGGAACGAACACTGAAGCTTTCTTT
CASSYRQGTNTEAFF
>16|TRBJ2-2|TRBV5-1|-|-
TGCGCCAGCAGCTTGGGACAGAGTAGCGGCACCGGGGAGCTGTTTTTT
CASSLGQSSGTGELFF
>13|TRBJ2-1|TRBV7-2|-|-
TGTGCCAGCAGCTTAGACTTACACAATGAGCAGTTCTTC
CASSLDLHNEQFF